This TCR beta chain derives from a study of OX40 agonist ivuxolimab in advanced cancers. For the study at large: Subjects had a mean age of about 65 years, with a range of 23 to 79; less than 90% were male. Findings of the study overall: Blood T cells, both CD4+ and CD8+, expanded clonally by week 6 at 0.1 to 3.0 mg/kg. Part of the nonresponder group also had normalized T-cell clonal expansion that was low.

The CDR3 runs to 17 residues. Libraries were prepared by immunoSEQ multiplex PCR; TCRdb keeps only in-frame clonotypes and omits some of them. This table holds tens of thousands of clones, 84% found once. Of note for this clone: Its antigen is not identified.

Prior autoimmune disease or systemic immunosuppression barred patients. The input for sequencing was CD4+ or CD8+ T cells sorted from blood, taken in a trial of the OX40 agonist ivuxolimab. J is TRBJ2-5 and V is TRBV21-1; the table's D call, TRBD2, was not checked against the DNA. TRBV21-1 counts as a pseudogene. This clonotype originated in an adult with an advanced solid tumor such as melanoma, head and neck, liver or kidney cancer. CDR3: CASSKGGTSGSVETQYF. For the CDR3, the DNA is TGTGCCAGCAGCAAAGGTGGGACTAGCGGGAGCGTCGAGACCCAGTACTTC.